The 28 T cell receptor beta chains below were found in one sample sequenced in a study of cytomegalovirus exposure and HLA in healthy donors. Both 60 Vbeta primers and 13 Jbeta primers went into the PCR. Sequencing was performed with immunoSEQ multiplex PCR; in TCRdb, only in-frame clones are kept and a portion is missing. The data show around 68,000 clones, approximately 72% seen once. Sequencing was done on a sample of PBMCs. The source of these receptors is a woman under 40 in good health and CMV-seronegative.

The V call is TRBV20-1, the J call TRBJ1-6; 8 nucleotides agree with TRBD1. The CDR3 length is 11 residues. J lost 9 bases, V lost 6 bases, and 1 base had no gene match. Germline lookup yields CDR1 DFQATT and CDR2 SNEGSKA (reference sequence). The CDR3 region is CSAGQGSPLHF. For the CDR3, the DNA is TGCAGTGCAGGACAGGGTTCACCCCTCCACTTT.

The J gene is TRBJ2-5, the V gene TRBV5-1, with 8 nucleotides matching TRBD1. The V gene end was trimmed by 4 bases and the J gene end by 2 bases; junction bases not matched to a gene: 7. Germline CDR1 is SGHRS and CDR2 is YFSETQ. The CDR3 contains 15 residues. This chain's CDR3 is CASSIRTGPQETQYF. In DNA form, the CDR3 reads TGCGCCAGCAGCATAAGGACAGGGCCTCAAGAGACCCAGTACTTC.

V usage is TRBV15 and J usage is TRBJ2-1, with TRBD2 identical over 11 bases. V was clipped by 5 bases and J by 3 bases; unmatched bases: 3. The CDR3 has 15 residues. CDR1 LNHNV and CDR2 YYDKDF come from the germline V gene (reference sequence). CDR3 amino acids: CATSYTSGSYNEQFF. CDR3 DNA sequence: TGTGCCACCAGCTATACTAGCGGGAGCTACAATGAGCAGTTCTTC.

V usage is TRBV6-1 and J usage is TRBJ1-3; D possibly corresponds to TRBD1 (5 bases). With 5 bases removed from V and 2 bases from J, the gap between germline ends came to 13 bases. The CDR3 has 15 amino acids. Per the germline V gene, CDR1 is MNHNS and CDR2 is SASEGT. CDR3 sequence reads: CASSTQTGAGNTIYF. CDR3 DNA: TGTGCCAGCAGTACACAGACGGGGGCTGGAAACACCATATATTTT.

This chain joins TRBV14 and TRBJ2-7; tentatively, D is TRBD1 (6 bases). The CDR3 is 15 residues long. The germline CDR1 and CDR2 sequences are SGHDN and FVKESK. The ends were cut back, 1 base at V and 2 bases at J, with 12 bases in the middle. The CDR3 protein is CASSQVAGVPYEQYF. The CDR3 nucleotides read TGTGCCAGCAGCCAAGTGGCAGGGGTCCCCTACGAGCAGTACTTC. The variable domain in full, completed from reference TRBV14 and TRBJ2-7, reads EAGVTQFPSHSVIEKGQTVTLRCDPISGHDNLYWYRRVMGKEIKFLLHFVKESKQDESGMPNNRFLAERTGGTYSTLKVQPAELEDSGVYFCASSQVAGVPYEQYFGPGTRLTVT.

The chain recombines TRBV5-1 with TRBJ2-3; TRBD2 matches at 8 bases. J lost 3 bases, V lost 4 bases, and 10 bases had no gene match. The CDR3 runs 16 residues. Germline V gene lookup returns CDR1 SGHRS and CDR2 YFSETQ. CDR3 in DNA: TGCGCCAGCAGCCCCGGACTAGCCCCAACGACAGATACGCAGTATTTT. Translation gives CASSPGLAPTTDTQYF.

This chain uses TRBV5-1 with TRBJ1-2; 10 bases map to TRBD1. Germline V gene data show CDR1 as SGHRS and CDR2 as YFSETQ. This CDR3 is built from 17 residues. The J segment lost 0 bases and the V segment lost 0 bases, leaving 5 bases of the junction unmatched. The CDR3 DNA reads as TGCGCCAGCAGCTTGGCCCCCGGGACAGGGGCTAACTATGGCTACACCTTC. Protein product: CASSLAPGTGANYGYTF. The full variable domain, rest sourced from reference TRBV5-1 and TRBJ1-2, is KAGVTQTPRYLIKTRGQQVTLSCSPISGHRSVSWYQQTPGQGLQFLFEYFSETQRNKGNFPGRFSGRQFSNSRSEMNVSTLELGDSALYLCASSLAPGTGANYGYTFGSGTRLTVV.

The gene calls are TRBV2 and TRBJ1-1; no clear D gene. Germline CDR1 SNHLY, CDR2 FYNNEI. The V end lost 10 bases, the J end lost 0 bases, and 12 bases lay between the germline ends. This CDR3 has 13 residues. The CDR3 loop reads CATRGLMNTEAFF. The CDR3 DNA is TGTGCCACTCGTGGGCTCATGAACACTGAAGCTTTCTTT.

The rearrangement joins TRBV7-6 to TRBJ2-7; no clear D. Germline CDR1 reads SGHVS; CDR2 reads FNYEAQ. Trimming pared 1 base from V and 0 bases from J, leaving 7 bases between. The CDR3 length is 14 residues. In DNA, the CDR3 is TGTGCCAGCAGCTTAGACCGGAGCTCCTACGAGCAGTACTTC. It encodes CASSLDRSSYEQYF.

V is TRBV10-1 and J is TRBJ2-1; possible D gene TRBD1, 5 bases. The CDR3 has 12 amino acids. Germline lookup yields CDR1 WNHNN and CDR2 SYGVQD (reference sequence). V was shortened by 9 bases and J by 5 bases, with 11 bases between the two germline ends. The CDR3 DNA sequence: TGCGCCAGTCCCCTAGGGGACAATGAGCAGTTCTTC. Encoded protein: CASPLGDNEQFF.

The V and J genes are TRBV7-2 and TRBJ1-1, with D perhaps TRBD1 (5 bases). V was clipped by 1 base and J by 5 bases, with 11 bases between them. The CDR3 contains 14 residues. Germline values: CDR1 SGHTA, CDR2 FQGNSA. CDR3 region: CASSLGLGGTEAFF. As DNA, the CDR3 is TGTGCCAGCAGCTTAGGATTGGGGGGAACTGAAGCTTTCTTT.

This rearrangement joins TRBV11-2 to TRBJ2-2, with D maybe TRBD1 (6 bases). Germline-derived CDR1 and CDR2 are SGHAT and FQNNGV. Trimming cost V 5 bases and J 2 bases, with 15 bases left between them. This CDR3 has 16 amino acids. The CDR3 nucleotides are TGTGCCAGCAGCCTCCTAGGGGGTGGCAACACCGGGGAGCTGTTTTTT. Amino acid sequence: CASSLLGGGNTGELFF.

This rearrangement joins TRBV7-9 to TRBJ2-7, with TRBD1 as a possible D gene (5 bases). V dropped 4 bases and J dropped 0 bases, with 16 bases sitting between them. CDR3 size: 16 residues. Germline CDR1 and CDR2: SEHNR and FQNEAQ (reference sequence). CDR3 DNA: TGTGCCAGCAGCTCCAGCTCACAGGTGATCTCCTACGAGCAGTACTTC. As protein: CASSSSSQVISYEQYF.

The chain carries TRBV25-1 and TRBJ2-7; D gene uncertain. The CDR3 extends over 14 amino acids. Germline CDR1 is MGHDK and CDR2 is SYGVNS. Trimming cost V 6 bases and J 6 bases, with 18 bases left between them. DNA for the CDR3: TGTGCCAGCAGAGCCTCCCAGGATCACGTCGAGCAGTACTTC. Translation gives CASRASQDHVEQYF.

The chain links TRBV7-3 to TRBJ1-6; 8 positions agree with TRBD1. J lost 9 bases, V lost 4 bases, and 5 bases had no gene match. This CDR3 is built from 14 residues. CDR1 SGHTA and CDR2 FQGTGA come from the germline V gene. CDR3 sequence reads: CASSSGQGGSPLHF. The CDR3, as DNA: TGTGCCAGCAGCTCCGGACAGGGAGGTTCACCCCTCCACTTT.

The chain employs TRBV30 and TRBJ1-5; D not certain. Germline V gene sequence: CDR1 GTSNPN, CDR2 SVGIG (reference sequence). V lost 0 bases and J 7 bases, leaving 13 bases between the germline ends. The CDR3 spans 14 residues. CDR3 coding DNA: TGTGCCTGGAGTGTTGGACTGACTAGGCAGCCCCAGCATTTT. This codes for CAWSVGLTRQPQHF.

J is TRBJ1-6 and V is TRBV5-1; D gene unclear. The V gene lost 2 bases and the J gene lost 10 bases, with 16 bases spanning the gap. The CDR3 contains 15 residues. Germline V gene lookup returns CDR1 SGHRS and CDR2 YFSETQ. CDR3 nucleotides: TGCGCCAGCAGCTTTCCCGATGCAGGAGGGTCACCCCTCCACTTT. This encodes CASSFPDAGGSPLHF.

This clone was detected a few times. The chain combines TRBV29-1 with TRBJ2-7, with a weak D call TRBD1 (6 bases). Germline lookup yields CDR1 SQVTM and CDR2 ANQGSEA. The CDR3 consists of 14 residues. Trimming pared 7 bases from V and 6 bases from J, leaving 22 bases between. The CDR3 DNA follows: TGCAGCGCCGAAGGGACAACGGTTGGCCGCGAGCAGTACTTC. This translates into CSAEGTTVGREQYF.

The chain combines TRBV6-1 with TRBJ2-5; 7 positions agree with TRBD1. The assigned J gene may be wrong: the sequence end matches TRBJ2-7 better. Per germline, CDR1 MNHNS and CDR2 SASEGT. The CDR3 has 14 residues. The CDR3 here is CASRKDPTGYEQYF. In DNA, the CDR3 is TGTGCCAGCAGAAAGGACCCGACAGGGTACGAGCAGTACTTC.

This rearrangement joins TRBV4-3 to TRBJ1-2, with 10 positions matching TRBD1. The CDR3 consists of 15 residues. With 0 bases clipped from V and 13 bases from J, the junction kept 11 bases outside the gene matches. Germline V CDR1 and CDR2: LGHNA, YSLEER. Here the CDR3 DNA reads TGCGCCAGCAGCCAAGAAAGGGGGACAGGGGCGCGCCTCACCTTC. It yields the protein CASSQERGTGARLTF.

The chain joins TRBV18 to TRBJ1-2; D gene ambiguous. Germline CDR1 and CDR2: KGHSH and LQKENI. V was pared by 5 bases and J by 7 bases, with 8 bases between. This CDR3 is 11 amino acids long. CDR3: CASSNQAGYTF. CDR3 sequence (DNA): TGTGCCAGCTCAAACCAAGCTGGCTACACCTTC.

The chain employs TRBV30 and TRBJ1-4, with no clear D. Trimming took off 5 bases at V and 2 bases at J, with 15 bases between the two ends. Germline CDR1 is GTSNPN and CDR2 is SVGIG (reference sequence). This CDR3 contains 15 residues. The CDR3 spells CAWGRVAATNEKLFF. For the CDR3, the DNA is TGTGCCTGGGGCCGTGTAGCAGCTACTAATGAAAAACTGTTTTTT.

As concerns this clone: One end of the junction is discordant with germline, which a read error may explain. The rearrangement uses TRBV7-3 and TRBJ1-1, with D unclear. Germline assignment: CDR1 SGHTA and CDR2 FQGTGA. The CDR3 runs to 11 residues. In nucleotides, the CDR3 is TGTGCCAGCAGCTTTGGCCCCGGGTTTTCGTTT. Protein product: CASSFGPGFSF.

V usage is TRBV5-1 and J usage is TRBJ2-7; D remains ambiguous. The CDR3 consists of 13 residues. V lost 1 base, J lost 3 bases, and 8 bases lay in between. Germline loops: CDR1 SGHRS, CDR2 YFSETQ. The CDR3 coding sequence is TGCGCCAGCAGCTTGCCTCGAGGCTACGAGCAGTACTTC. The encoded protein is CASSLPRGYEQYF.

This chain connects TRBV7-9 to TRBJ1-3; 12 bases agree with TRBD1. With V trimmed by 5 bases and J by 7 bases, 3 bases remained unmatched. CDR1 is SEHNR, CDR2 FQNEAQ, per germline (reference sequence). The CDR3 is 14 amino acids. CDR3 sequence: CASSGTGGGNTIYF. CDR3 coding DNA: TGTGCCAGCAGCGGGACAGGGGGCGGGAACACCATATATTTT.

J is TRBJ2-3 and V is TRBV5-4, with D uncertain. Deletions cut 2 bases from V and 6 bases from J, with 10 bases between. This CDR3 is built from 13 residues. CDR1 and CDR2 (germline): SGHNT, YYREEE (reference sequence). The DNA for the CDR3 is TGTGCCAGCAGCTTCCGTCGGCGGGATACGCAGTATTTT. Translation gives CASSFRRRDTQYF. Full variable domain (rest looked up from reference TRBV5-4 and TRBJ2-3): ETGVTQSPTHLIKTRGQQVTLRCSSQSGHNTVSWYQQALGQGPQFIFQYYREEENGRGNFPPRFSGLQFPNYSSELNVNALELDDSALYLCASSFRRRDTQYFGPGTRLTVL.

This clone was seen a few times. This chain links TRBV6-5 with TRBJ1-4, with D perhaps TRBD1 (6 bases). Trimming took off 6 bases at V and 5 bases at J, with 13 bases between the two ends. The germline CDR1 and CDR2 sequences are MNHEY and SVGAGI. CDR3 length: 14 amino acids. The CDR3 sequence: CASRSDSPNEKLFF. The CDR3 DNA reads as TGTGCCAGCAGGTCGGACAGTCCCAATGAAAAACTGTTTTTT.

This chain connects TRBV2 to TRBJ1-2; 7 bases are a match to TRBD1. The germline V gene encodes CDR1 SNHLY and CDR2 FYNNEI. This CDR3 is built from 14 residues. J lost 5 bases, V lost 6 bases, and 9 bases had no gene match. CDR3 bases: TGTGCCAGCAGCGCCAGGGGGGTAGGGTATGGCTACACCTTC. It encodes CASSARGVGYGYTF.